Listed here are 3 T cell receptor beta chains from one sample, sequenced in a study of OX40 agonist ivuxolimab in advanced cancers. Some clones are missing from TCRdb's copy, which holds only in-frame ones; the method was immunoSEQ multiplex PCR. The profile shows approximately 79,000 clones, over 75% of them singletons. The material was CD4+ or CD8+ T cells sorted from blood, obtained in a trial of the OX40 agonist ivuxolimab. The receptors originated from an adult with an advanced solid tumor such as melanoma, head and neck, liver or kidney cancer.

The chain couples TRBV9 to TRBJ2-1, with 7 bases lining up with TRBD2. This CDR3 comprises 14 residues. The V segment lost 3 bases and the J segment 6 bases; nucleotides outside the gene matches: 6. In germline, CDR1 is SGDLS, CDR2 YYNGEE. CDR3 DNA sequence: TGTGCCAGCAGCGCGGAGAGCGGGGTCAATGAGCAGTTCTTC. Encoded protein: CASSAESGVNEQFF.

The chain has TRBV15 and TRBJ1-1; D is unclear. The V end was cut by 3 bases, the J end by 7 bases, with 12 bases between. Germline V gives CDR1 LNHNV, CDR2 YYDKDF (reference sequence). The CDR3 has 13 residues. This CDR3 is CATSRGKPNEAFF. CDR3 in DNA: TGTGCCACCAGCAGGGGGAAGCCCAATGAAGCTTTCTTT.

The chain is built from TRBV7-3 and TRBJ2-3; D is unclear. Germline loops: CDR1 SGHTA, CDR2 FQGTGA. This CDR3 has 14 residues. Trimming took off 5 bases at V and 9 bases at J, with 18 bases between the two ends. For the CDR3, the DNA is TGTGCCAGCAGCGAAAACTCCCTCGGTAAAACGCAGTATTTT. Translating it yields CASSENSLGKTQYF.